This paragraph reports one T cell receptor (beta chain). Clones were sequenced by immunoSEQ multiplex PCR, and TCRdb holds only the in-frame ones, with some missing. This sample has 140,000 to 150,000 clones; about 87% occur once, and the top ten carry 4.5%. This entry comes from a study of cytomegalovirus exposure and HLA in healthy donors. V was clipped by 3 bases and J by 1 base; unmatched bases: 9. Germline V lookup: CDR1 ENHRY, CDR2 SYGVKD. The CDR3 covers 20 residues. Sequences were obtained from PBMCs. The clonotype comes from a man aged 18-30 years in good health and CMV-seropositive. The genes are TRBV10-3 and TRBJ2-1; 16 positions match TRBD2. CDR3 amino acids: CAISDGTSGGAKRSYNEQFF. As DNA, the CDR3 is TGTGCCATCAGTGACGGGACTAGCGGGGGGGCTAAGCGGTCCTACAATGAGCAGTTCTTC.